The 22 T cell receptor beta chains presented below share a single source sample, sequenced in a study of T cell repertoires in cytomegalovirus infection. TCRdb reprocessed the reads via MiXCR and lists one record per CDR3 protein. The repertoire includes some 230,000 distinct CDR3 sequences, about 20% of them detected once, and about 20% sits in the top ten. Sequencing input: CD8+ T cells from PBMCs. The receptor source for this set is a human donor in good health (CMV status not recorded). Some clones in this sample may be carry-over from other donors' samples.

This clonotype was counted at least ten times. The chain is built from TRBV6-5 and TRBJ2-7; the match to TRBD1 covers 7 bases. The germline V gene encodes CDR1 MNHEY and CDR2 SVGAGI. Trimming at V came to 0 bases and at J to 6 bases, leaving 11 bases not matched to a gene. The CDR3 spans 16 residues. Written as DNA, the CDR3 is TGTGCCAGCAGTTACTCCTCGACAGGGACGGGGCGCGAGCAGTACTTC. Its translation is CASSYSSTGTGREQYF.

Here the CDR3 reads CASSYSGLDGYTF. CDR3 DNA: TGTGCCAGCAGTTACTCGGGGTTGGATGGCTACACCTTC. The chain combines TRBV6-5 with TRBJ1-2; D call uncertain. Germline V gene lookup returns CDR1 MNHEY and CDR2 SVGAGI. Trimming left V 0 bases short and J 6 bases short, with 8 bases between. The CDR3 runs 13 residues.

This clonotype was seen many times. This chain joins TRBV6-2 or TRBV6-3 and TRBJ2-7; D is unclear. This CDR3 contains 15 residues. CDR1 and CDR2 (germline): MNHEY, SVGEGT. The germline V and J ends were trimmed by 0 bases and 0 bases, with 9 bases remaining between them. CDR3 in amino acids: CASSYSTASSYEQYF. Written as DNA, the CDR3 is TGTGCCAGCAGTTACTCGACGGCTAGCTCCTACGAGCAGTACTTC.

This rearrangement joins TRBV3-1 to TRBJ2-7; 10 bases are a match to TRBD1. The CDR3 runs 16 residues. With V trimmed by 3 bases and J by 1 base, 6 bases remained unmatched. Germline V gene data show CDR1 as LGHDT and CDR2 as YNNKEL (reference sequence). CDR3 coding DNA: TGTGCCAGCAGCCAGGGGGGACAGGGGAGATCCTACGAGCAGTACTTC. Encoded protein: CASSQGGQGRSYEQYF.

This clonotype was seen a handful of times. The chain employs TRBV12-3 or TRBV12-4 and TRBJ2-6; 7 bases align to TRBD1. Trimming cost V 5 bases and J 5 bases; bases outside gene matches: 9. The CDR3 is 16 residues long. The CDR3 region is CASSPRQGERANVLTF. The CDR3 DNA follows: TGTGCCAGCAGTCCCCGACAGGGAGAGAGGGCCAACGTCCTGACTTTC.

This clonotype was seen only a few times. J is TRBJ1-5 and V is TRBV5-1; D remains unclear. Germline values: CDR1 SGHRS, CDR2 YFSETQ. The CDR3 spans 16 residues. Trimming left V 0 bases short and J 4 bases short, with 14 bases between. In DNA, the CDR3 is TGCGCCAGCAGCTTGGGAGATAGCAGCCTGAATCAGCCCCAGCATTTT. It is translated as CASSLGDSSLNQPQHF. Full variable domain (missing parts from reference TRBV5-1 and TRBJ1-5): KAGVTQTPRYLIKTRGQQVTLSCSPISGHRSVSWYQQTPGQGLQFLFEYFSETQRNKGNFPGRFSGRQFSNSRSEMNVSTLELGDSALYLCASSLGDSSLNQPQHFGDGTRLSIL.

V and J are TRBV5-6 and TRBJ2-7; D remains ambiguous. CDR3 length equals 13 residues. V was trimmed by 5 bases and J by 0 bases, leaving 9 bases between them. The germline V gene has CDR1 SGHDT and CDR2 YYEEEE. This chain's CDR3 is CASRDGSSYEQYF. The CDR3 DNA follows: TGTGCCAGCAGGGACGGAAGCTCCTACGAGCAGTACTTC.

This chain joins TRBV12-5 and TRBJ2-7; possibly TRBD1 or TRBD2 for D (5 bases each). The V gene's germline CDR1 is LGHNT and CDR2 FRNRAP. V shed 0 bases and J shed 5 bases, with 17 bases lying between them. CDR3 length: 16 amino acids. CDR3 DNA: TGTGCTAGTGGTTTGGTACGCGAGGGGAGTTTGAACGAGCAGTACTTC. Translating gives CASGLVREGSLNEQYF. Full variable domain (remainder filled in from reference TRBV12-5 and TRBJ2-7): DARVTQTPRHKVTEMGQEVTMRCQPILGHNTVFWYRQTMMQGLELLAYFRNRAPLDDSGMPKDRFSAEMPDATLATLKIQPSEPRDSAVYFCASGLVREGSLNEQYFGPGTRLTVT.

This clonotype was observed many times. The V call is TRBV23-1, the J call TRBJ1-2; the D gene is possibly TRBD1 (5 bases). TRBV23-1 is reported as an ORF; its role is uncertain. Trimming stripped 0 bases from V and 3 bases from J, with 14 bases between. This CDR3 is 16 amino acids long. The CDR3 DNA follows: TGCGCCAGCAGTCAATCCACCAGGACACGGGACTATGGCTACACCTTC. Its protein product is CASSQSTRTRDYGYTF.

This clonotype was seen repeatedly, ten times or more. V gene TRBV15 combines with J gene TRBJ1-2; D not resolved. Germline CDR1 reads LNHNV; CDR2 reads YYDKDF (reference sequence). V dropped 5 bases and J dropped 3 bases, with 16 bases sitting between them. This CDR3 has 15 residues. The CDR3 region is CATSGLDSSYYGYTF. The CDR3 bases are TGTGCCACCAGCGGGTTGGATTCCTCATACTATGGCTACACCTTC.

This clonotype is termed medium-sized (0.01 to 0.1%). The J gene is TRBJ2-7, the V gene TRBV4-1, with D perhaps matching TRBD1 (6 bases). This CDR3 has 15 amino acids. V lost 5 bases and J lost 6, with 20 bases in between. Germline V gene sequence: CDR1 MGHRA, CDR2 YSYEKL. Here the CDR3 reads CASSVRDTGQREQYF. The CDR3, as DNA: TGCGCCAGCAGCGTACGGGACACGGGGCAACGCGAGCAGTACTTC.

The chain joins TRBV19 to TRBJ1-2; 8 bases map to TRBD1. Germline CDR1 LNHDA, CDR2 SQIVND (reference sequence). V lost 2 bases, J lost 3 bases, and 8 bases stayed unmatched. This CDR3 region has 16 residues. In DNA form, the CDR3 reads TGTGCCAGTAGTATAAATGCGGCAGGGGGCGACTATGGCTACACCTTC. It specifies CASSINAAGGDYGYTF.

The chain links TRBV2 to TRBJ2-3, with TRBD2 matching over 11 bases. Germline assignment: CDR1 SNHLY and CDR2 FYNNEI. V shed 6 bases and J 2 bases; nucleotides not matched to a gene: 4. The CDR3 is 15 amino acids. CDR3 sequence: CASRPLAGVTDTQYF. The DNA for the CDR3 is TGTGCCAGCAGACCACTAGCGGGGGTCACAGATACGCAGTATTTT.

This clonotype has just a few counts. The chain couples TRBV5-6 to TRBJ2-5; the D is unclear. Germline values: CDR1 SGHDT, CDR2 YYEEEE. Between the trimmed V and J ends, which lost 4 bases and 2 bases, there was a span of 6 bases. CDR3 length: 12 residues. The CDR3 reads CASSDFQETQYF. The DNA of the CDR3 is TGTGCCAGCAGCGACTTTCAAGAGACCCAGTACTTC.

This chain connects TRBV5-4 to TRBJ2-1; D is uncertain. The CDR3 spans 15 residues. Germline V lookup: CDR1 SGHNT, CDR2 YYREEE (reference sequence). Between the trimmed V and J ends, which lost 4 bases and 6 bases, there was a span of 17 bases. The DNA for the CDR3 is TGTGCCAGCAGCCCCGAAACGGCTCAAATCAATGAGCAGTTCTTC. This translates into CASSPETAQINEQFF.

This chain joins TRBV20-1 and TRBJ1-2, with TRBD1 matching 7 bases. V gave up 3 bases and J gave up 8 bases; unmatched junction bases: 9. This CDR3 spans 13 amino acids. Germline-derived CDR1 and CDR2 are DFQATT and SNEGSKA (reference sequence). The CDR3 bases are TGCAGTGCTAGGTGGGGTCCAGGGGGGGGCTACACCTTC. Translated: CSARWGPGGGYTF.

The sample holds one count of this clonotype. V is TRBV18 and J is TRBJ1-1; D not resolved. Germline V gene data show CDR1 as KGHSH and CDR2 as LQKENI. The length of the CDR3 is 14 residues. The V end was cut by 2 bases, the J end by 4 bases, with 11 bases between. The CDR3: CASSPSGYFTEAFF. Written as DNA, the CDR3 is TGTGCCAGCTCACCATCAGGATATTTCACTGAAGCTTTCTTT.

V gene TRBV7-9 combines with J gene TRBJ1-2; unclear D gene. Germline CDR1 reads SEHNR; CDR2 reads FQNEAQ (reference sequence). V lost 6 bases and J lost 2, with 7 bases in between. CDR3 length: 12 residues. CDR3: CASRRENYGYTF. The DNA of the CDR3 is TGTGCCAGCAGGAGGGAAAACTATGGCTACACCTTC. The complete variable domain, with remaining parts taken from reference TRBV7-9 and TRBJ1-2, reads DTGVSQNPRHKITKRGQNVTFRCDPISEHNRLYWYRQTLGQGPEFLTYFQNEAQLEKSRLLSDRFSAERPKGSFSTLEIQRTEQGDSAMYLCASRRENYGYTFGSGTRLTVV.

This clonotype was observed a few times. The chain couples TRBV5-4 to TRBJ2-5; D not certain. CDR3 length equals 12 residues. V lost 2 bases and J lost 5, with 7 bases in between. Germline-derived CDR1 and CDR2 are SGHNT and YYREEE (reference sequence). CDR3 bases: TGTGCCAGCAGCTTAACGCTGGAGACCCAGTACTTC. It encodes CASSLTLETQYF.

This clonotype was counted a few times. The V call is TRBV29-1, the J call TRBJ2-1; the D gene is possibly TRBD2 (6 bases). V was cut by 3 bases and J by 0 bases, with 9 bases left in between. Germline CDR1 SQVTM, CDR2 ANQGSEA. The CDR3 runs 14 residues. The CDR3 region is CSVDGTSSYNEQFF. The DNA for the CDR3 is TGCAGCGTTGACGGGACTTCCTCCTACAATGAGCAGTTCTTC.

This clonotype was seen more than once but under ten times. This chain connects TRBV14 to TRBJ2-7; D might be TRBD1 or TRBD2, each matching 5 bases. Germline assignment: CDR1 SGHDN and CDR2 FVKESK. The CDR3 has 15 amino acids. V was pared by 0 bases and J by 2 bases, with 11 bases between. DNA of the CDR3: TGTGCCAGCAGCCAAGATGTTGGGGACCCCTACGAGCAGTACTTC. Amino acid sequence: CASSQDVGDPYEQYF.

V gene TRBV18 combines with J gene TRBJ2-3, with 12 bases aligning to TRBD1. Germline V gene sequence: CDR1 KGHSH, CDR2 LQKENI. The ends lost 3 bases at V and 6 bases at J; junction bases unmatched: 22. The CDR3 is 21 amino acids. CDR3 sequence: CASSPRGQGAVEALDDDTQYF. Written as DNA, the CDR3 is TGTGCCAGCTCACCCCGGGGACAGGGGGCCGTCGAGGCCCTGGATGATGATACGCAGTATTTT.